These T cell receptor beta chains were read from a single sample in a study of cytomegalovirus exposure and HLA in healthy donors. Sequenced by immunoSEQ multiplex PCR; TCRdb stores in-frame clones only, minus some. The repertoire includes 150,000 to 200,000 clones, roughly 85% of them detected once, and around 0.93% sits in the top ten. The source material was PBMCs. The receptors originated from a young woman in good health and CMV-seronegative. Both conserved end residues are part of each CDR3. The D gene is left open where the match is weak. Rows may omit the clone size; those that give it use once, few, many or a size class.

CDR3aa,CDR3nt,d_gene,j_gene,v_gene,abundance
CASSQLMLVTEAFF,TGCGCCAGCAGCCAACTGATGCTAGTCACTGAAGCTTTCTTT,.,TRBJ1-1,TRBV4-1,.
CASSLGRSYNEQFF,TGTGCCAGCAGCTTGGGCAGATCCTACAATGAGCAGTTCTTC,.,TRBJ2-1,TRBV5-4,.
CASSRLGAGETQYF,TGTGCCAGTAGTAGGTTAGGGGCAGGAGAGACCCAGTACTTC,.,TRBJ2-5,TRBV19,.
CASSIRGSDYTF,TGTGCCAGTAGTATAAGGGGGTCAGACTACACCTTC,.,TRBJ1-2,TRBV19,.
CASSKDRGQTEAFF,TGTGCCAGTAGTAAGGACAGGGGGCAGACTGAAGCTTTCTTT,TRBD1,TRBJ1-1,TRBV19,.
CASSPAGGEKLFF,TGTGCCAGCTCACCCGCGGGGGGTGAAAAACTGTTTTTT,.,TRBJ1-4,TRBV18,.
CASSDYRGNQETQYF,TGTGCCAGCAGCGATTACAGGGGGAATCAAGAGACCCAGTACTTC,TRBD1,TRBJ2-5,TRBV5-4,.
CASSPRTVVGNTIYF,TGTGCCAGCAGTCCGCGGACAGTAGTAGGAAACACCATATATTTT,.,TRBJ1-3,TRBV25-1,.
CASSRDRLGTQYF,TGCGCCAGCAGCCGCGACAGACTCGGGACCCAGTACTTC,.,TRBJ2-5,TRBV4-3,few
CASSGTAPGQGPKDTQYF,TGTGCCAGCAGCGGAACCGCTCCGGGACAGGGCCCTAAGGATACGCAGTATTTT,TRBD1,TRBJ2-3,TRBV9,once
CASSPGEKLFF,TGTGCCAGCAGCCCGGGAGAAAAACTGTTTTTT,.,TRBJ1-4,TRBV9,.
CASSDRTNEKLFF,TGTGCCAGTTCTGACAGAACTAATGAAAAACTGTTTTTT,.,TRBJ1-4,TRBV19,.
CASSPRQGNTEAFF,TGCGCCAGCAGTCCCCGACAGGGGAATACTGAAGCTTTCTTT,TRBD1,TRBJ1-1,TRBV10-1,few
CASSITAGGIGYTF,TGTGCCAGTAGTATAACGGCAGGGGGCATCGGCTACACCTTC,TRBD1,TRBJ1-2,TRBV19,.
CASSLGQGSYQQYF,TGTGCCAGCAGCTTGGGGCAGGGGAGTTACCAGCAGTACTTC,.,TRBJ2-5,TRBV5-6,.
CASSEGWEQYF,TGTGCCAGCAGTGAAGGGTGGGAGCAGTACTTC,.,TRBJ2-5,TRBV6-1,.
CASSGTGGRQPQHF,TGTGCCAGCAGCGGGACGGGGGGTAGACAGCCCCAGCATTTT,.,TRBJ1-5,TRBV7-8,.
CASSLAMYQGASDTGELFF,TGCGCCAGCAGCTTGGCCATGTATCAGGGGGCCTCGGACACCGGGGAGCTGTTTTTT,TRBD1,TRBJ2-2,TRBV5-1,.
CASSSWTGVDTEAFF,TGTGCCAGCAGTTCTTGGACAGGGGTGGACACTGAAGCTTTCTTT,TRBD1,TRBJ1-1,TRBV27,few
CASSRTGSNQPQHF,TGTGCCAGCAGTCGGACAGGGAGCAATCAGCCCCAGCATTTT,TRBD1,TRBJ1-5,TRBV2,.
CASSSLPGTEAFF,TGTGCCAGCAGCTCCCTTCCGGGCACTGAAGCTTTCTTT,.,TRBJ1-1,TRBV7-3,.
CASGLGQFNHNEQFF,TGTGCTAGTGGTCTCGGACAGTTTAATCACAATGAGCAGTTCTTC,.,TRBJ2-1,TRBV12-5,.
CASSSTGGTEAFF,TGTGCCAGCAGCTCAACAGGGGGCACTGAAGCTTTCTTT,TRBD1,TRBJ1-1,TRBV9,few
CASRGGRDEQYF,TGTGCCAGCAGGGGAGGACGGGACGAGCAGTACTTC,.,TRBJ2-7,TRBV2,.
CASSKRAGVVGYTF,TGTGCCAGCAGTAAACGGGCCGGGGTAGTAGGCTACACCTTC,.,TRBJ1-2,TRBV7-2,.
CASSDPPTTSYEQFF,TGCGCCAGCAGTGACCCCCCCACGACTAGCTATGAGCAGTTCTTC,TRBD2,TRBJ2-1,TRBV10-2,.
CASSLDRRDTEAFF,TGTGCCAGCAGCTTAGACCGACGGGACACTGAAGCTTTCTTT,.,TRBJ1-1,TRBV5-5,.
CASSPRDRYYGYTF,TGTGCCAGCTCACCAAGGGACAGATACTATGGCTACACCTTC,TRBD1,TRBJ1-2,TRBV18,.
CASRPQGGLNQPQHF,TGTGCCAGCAGACCACAGGGGGGACTTAATCAGCCCCAGCATTTT,TRBD1,TRBJ1-5,TRBV7-2,.
CASSERQGAGVRAFF,TGTGCCAGCAGCGAGAGACAGGGGGCCGGGGTCCGAGCTTTCTTT,TRBD1,TRBJ1-1,TRBV7-9,.
CSVESGRGTDTQYF,TGCAGCGTTGAAAGCGGGAGGGGCACAGATACGCAGTATTTT,TRBD2,TRBJ2-3,TRBV29-1,.
CASSTNSYGYTF,TGTGCCAGCTCAACAAACAGCTATGGCTACACCTTC,.,TRBJ1-2,TRBV18,.
CSVGSGDANYEQYF,TGCAGCGTGGGCTCAGGGGACGCCAATTACGAGCAGTACTTC,.,TRBJ2-7,TRBV29-1,.
CATQTATNEKLFF,TGTGCCACCCAGACTGCAACTAATGAAAAACTGTTTTTT,.,TRBJ1-4,TRBV6-5,.
CASSVTQGVLGEKLFF,TGTGCCAGCAGCGTTACACAGGGGGTATTAGGTGAAAAACTGTTTTTT,TRBD1,TRBJ1-4,TRBV9,.
CASSLASGFAYGYTF,TGTGCCAGCAGCCTCGCTTCGGGGTTTGCCTATGGCTACACCTTC,.,TRBJ1-2,TRBV6-6,.
CASSPIGNRFQEAQYF,TGTGCCAGCTCACCAATAGGTAATCGATTCCAAGAGGCCCAGTACTTC,.,TRBJ2-5,TRBV18,.
CASSLTTGWGSTEAFF,TGTGCCAGCAGCTTAACGACAGGGTGGGGGTCCACTGAAGCTTTCTTT,TRBD1,TRBJ1-1,TRBV7-3,.